This entry concerns a single T cell receptor beta chain. Its antigen specificity is not known. There are no base qualities to consult, and no much larger clone falls within one base. This record comes from a study of technical replicates of blood from a handful of donors (dated by TCRdb to 2015 to 2018). The method behind the library was the immunoSEQ multiplex PCR assay. The clones in this table, taken by TCRdb from immuneACCESS, are in-frame only. Not every clone is retained; where verified, under half of the shortfall comes from an unresolved V gene, and the cause of the rest is unknown. For this sample there are around 61,000 clones; approximately 86% appear just once. The top ten clonotypes cover around 5.1% of the sample. From the germline V gene (reference sequence), CDR1 is GTSNPN and CDR2 is SVGIG. Taken from cysteine to phenylalanine, the CDR3 has 16 residues. Only CDR3 DNA remains: 48 bases, in frame from the first base. V is cut by 2 bases and J by 1 base, and the space between the germline ends is 15 bases.

The sequence is built from TRBV30 and TRBJ1-3; there is no confident call for the D gene. This sequence originates from a human donor in good health. Some clones in this sample may be carry-over from other donors' samples. The sample comprised PBMCs. The CDR3 reads CAWSKESPGSGNTIYF. The nucleotide sequence is TGTGCCTGGAGTAAGGAGTCGCCCGGGTCTGGAAACACCATATATTTT.